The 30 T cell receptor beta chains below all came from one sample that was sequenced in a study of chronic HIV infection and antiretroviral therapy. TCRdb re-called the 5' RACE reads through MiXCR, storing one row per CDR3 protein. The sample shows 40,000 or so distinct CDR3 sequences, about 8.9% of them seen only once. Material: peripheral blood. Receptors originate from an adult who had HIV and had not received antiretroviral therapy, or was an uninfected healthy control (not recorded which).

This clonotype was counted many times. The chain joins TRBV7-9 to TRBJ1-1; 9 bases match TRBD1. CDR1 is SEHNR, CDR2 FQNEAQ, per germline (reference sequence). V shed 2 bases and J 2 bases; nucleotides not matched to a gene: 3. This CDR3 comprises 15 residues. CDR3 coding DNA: TGTGCCAGCAGCTTAAGGGGACAGGGTAACACTGAAGCTTTCTTT. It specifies CASSLRGQGNTEAFF.

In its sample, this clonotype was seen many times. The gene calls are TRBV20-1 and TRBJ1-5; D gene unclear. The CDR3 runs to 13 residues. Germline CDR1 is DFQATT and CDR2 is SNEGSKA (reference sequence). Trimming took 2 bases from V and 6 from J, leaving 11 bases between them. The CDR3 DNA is TGCAGTGCTAGACTTAGTGGGCCTCAGCCCCAGCATTTT. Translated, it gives CSARLSGPQPQHF.

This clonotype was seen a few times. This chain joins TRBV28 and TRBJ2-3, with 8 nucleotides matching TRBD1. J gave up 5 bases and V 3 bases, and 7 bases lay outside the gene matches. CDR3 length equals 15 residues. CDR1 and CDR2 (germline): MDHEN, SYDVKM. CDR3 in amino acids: CASSFQGAQRDTQYF. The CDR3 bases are TGTGCCAGCAGTTTTCAGGGGGCGCAGAGAGATACGCAGTATTTT. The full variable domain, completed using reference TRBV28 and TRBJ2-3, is DVKVTQSSRYLVKRTGEKVFLECVQDMDHENMFWYRQDPGLGLRLIYFSYDVKMKEKGDIPEGYSVSREKKERFSLILESASTNQTSMYLCASSFQGAQRDTQYFGPGTRLTVL.

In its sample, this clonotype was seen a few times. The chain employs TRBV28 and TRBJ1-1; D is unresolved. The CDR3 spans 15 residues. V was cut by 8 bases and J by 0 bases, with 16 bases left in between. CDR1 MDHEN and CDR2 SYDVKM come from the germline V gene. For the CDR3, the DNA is TGTGCCAGCTCGACCCCGGCAGAAATGAACACTGAAGCTTTCTTT. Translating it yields CASSTPAEMNTEAFF.

The CDR3 loop is CASSFASGSGYEQYF. CDR3 nucleotides: TGTGCCAGCAGTTTCGCTAGCGGGAGTGGATACGAGCAGTACTTC. V usage is TRBV27 and J usage is TRBJ2-7, with 10 nucleotides matching TRBD2. The ends lost 3 bases at V and 4 bases at J; junction bases unmatched: 6. Germline V lookup: CDR1 MNHEY, CDR2 SMNVEV (reference sequence). The CDR3 is made up of 15 amino acids.

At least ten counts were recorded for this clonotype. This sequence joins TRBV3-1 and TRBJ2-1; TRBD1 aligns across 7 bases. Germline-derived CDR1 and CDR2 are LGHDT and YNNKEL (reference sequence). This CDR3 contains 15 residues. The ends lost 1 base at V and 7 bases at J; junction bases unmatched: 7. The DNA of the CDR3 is TGTGCCAGCAGCCAAGGGTCCCTCAGGGGGAATGAGCAGTTCTTC. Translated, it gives CASSQGSLRGNEQFF.

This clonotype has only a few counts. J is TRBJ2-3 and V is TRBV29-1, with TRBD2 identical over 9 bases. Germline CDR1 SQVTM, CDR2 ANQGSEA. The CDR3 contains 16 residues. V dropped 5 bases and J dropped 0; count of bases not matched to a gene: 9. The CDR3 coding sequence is TGCAGCGTTTTAGCGGGAGAAGTGTGGAGCACAGATACGCAGTATTTT. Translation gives CSVLAGEVWSTDTQYF.

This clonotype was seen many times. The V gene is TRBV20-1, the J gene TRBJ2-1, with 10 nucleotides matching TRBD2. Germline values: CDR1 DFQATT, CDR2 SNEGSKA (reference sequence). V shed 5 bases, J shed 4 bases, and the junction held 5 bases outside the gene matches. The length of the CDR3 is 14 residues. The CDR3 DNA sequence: TGCAGTGCTCCCCTAGCGGGGGTTTACAATGAGCAGTTCTTC. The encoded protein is CSAPLAGVYNEQFF.

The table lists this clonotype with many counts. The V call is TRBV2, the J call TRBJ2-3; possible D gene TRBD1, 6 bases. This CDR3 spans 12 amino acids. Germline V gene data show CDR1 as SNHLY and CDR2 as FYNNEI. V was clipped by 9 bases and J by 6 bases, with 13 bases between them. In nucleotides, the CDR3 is TGTGCCAGTACCAGGGGATCGGATACGCAGTATTTT. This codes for CASTRGSDTQYF.

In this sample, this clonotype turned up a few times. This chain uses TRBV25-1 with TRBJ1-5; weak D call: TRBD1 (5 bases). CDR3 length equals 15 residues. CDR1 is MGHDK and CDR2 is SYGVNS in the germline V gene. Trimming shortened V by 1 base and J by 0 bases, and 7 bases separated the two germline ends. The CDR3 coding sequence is TGTGCCAGCAGTGAATCCAGGGATAGCAATCAGCCCCAGCATTTT. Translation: CASSESRDSNQPQHF.

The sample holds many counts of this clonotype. The CDR3 loop reads CASSRGRDTEAFF. The DNA of the CDR3 is TGTGCCAGCAGTAGGGGCAGGGACACTGAAGCTTTCTTT. The V call is TRBV9, the J call TRBJ1-1; D might be TRBD1 (5 bases). Trimming stripped 5 bases from V and 3 bases from J, with 11 bases between. Germline values: CDR1 SGDLS, CDR2 YYNGEE. The CDR3 covers 13 residues.

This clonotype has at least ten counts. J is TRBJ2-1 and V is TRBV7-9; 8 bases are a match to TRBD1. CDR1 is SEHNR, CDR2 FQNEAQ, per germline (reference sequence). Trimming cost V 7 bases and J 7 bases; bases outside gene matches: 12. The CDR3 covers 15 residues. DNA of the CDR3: TGTGCCAGCACCCTGGGGCAGGGGGCGCGAAATGAGCAGTTCTTC. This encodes CASTLGQGARNEQFF.

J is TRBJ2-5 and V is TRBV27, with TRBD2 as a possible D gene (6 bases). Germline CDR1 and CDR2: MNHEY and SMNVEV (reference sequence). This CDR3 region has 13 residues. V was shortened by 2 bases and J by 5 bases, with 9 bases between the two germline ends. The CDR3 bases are TGTGCCAGCAGTTTAATCGGGAGTGAGACCCAGTACTTC. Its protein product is CASSLIGSETQYF.

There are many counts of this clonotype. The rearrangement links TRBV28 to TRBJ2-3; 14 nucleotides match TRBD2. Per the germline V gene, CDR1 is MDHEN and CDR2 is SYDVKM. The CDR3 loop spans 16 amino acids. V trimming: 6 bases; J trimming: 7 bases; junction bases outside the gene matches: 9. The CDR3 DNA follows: TGTGCCAGCAGCCAACGACTAGCGGGGGGGCCCAATACGCAGTATTTT. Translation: CASSQRLAGGPNTQYF.

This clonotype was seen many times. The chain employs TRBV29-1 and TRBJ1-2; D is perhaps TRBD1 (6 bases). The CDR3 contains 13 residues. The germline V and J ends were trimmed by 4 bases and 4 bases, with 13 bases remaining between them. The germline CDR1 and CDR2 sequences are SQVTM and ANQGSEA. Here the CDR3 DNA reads TGCAGCGTTGGGGTTACAGGGAGCTATGGCTACACCTTC. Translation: CSVGVTGSYGYTF. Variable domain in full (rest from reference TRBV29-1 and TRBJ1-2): SAVISQKPSRDICQRGTSLTIQCQVDSQVTMMFWYRQQPGQSLTLIATANQGSEATYESGFVIDKFPISRPNLTFSTLTVSNMSPEDSSIYLCSVGVTGSYGYTFGSGTRLTVV.

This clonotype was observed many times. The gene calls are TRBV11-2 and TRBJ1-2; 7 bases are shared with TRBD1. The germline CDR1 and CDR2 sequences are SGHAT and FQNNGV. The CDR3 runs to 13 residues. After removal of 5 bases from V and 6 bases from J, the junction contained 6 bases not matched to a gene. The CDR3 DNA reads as TGTGCCAGCAGCCCCAGGGGGATTGATGGCTACACCTTC. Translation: CASSPRGIDGYTF.

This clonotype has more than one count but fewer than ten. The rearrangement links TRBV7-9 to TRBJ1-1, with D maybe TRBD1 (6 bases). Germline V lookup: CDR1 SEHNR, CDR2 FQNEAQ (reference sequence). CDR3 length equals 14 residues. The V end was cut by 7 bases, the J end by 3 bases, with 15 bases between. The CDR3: CASTTARGDTEAFF. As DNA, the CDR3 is TGTGCCAGCACCACTGCCAGGGGAGACACTGAAGCTTTCTTT.

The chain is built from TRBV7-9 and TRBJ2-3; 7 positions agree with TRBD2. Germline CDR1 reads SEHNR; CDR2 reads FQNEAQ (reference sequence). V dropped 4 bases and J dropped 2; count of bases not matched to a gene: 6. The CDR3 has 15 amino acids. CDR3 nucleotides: TGTGCCAGCAGCTCACCGGGACTACCCACAGATACGCAGTATTTT. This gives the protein CASSSPGLPTDTQYF.

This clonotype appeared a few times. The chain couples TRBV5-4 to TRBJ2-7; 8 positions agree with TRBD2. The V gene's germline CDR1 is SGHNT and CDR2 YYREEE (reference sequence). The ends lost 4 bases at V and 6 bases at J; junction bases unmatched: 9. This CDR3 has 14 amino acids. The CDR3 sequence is CASSQAGEGFEQYF. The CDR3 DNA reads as TGTGCCAGCAGCCAAGCGGGAGAGGGCTTCGAGCAGTACTTC.

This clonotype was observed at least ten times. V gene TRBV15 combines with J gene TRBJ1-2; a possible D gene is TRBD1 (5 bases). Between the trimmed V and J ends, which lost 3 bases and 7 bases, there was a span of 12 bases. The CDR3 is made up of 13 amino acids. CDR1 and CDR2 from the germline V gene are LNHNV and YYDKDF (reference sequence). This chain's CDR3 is CATSRGSGGGYTF. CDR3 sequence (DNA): TGTGCCACCAGCAGGGGATCTGGGGGTGGCTACACCTTC.

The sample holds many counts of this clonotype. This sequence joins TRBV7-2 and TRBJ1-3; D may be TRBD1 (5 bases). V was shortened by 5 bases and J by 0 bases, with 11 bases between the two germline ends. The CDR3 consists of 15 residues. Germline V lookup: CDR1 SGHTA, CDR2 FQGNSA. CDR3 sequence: CASSADSNSGNTIYF. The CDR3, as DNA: TGTGCCAGCAGCGCTGACAGCAACTCTGGAAACACCATATATTTT.

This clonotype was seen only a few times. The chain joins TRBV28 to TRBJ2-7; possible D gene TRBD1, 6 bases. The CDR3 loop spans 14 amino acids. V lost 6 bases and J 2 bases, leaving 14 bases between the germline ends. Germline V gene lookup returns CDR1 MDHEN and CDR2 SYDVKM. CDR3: CASSQPGQTYEQYF. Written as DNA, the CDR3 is TGTGCCAGCAGCCAACCCGGACAGACCTACGAGCAGTACTTC.

The CDR3 DNA reads TGTGCCAGCAGCGGACAGGGAAACTATGGCTACACCTTC. It encodes CASSGQGNYGYTF. The chain links TRBV28 to TRBJ1-2; 8 bases are shared with TRBD1. Germline V lookup: CDR1 MDHEN, CDR2 SYDVKM. J gave up 2 bases and V 6 bases, and 2 bases lay outside the gene matches. The CDR3 runs 13 residues.

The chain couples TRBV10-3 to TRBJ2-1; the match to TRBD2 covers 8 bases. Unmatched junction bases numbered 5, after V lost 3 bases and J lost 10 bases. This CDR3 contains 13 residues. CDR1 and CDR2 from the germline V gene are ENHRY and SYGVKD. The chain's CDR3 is CAISDGLAEEQFF. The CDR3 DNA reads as TGTGCCATCAGTGACGGACTAGCTGAGGAGCAGTTCTTC.

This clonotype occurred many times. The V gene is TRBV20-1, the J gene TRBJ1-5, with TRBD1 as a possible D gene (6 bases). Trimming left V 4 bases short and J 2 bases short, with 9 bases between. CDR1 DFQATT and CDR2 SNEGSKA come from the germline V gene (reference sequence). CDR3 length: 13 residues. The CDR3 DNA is TGCAGTGCTAACCCAGGGGGCAATCAGCCCCAGCATTTT. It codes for CSANPGGNQPQHF.

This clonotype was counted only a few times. Here the CDR3 DNA reads TGCAGCGTTGAAAATCTGGGGGCCGGTACTGAAGCTTTCTTT. Amino acid sequence: CSVENLGAGTEAFF. V and J are TRBV29-1 and TRBJ1-1; D may be TRBD1 (6 bases). Trimming shortened V by 2 bases and J by 5 bases, and 15 bases separated the two germline ends. CDR1 is SQVTM, CDR2 ANQGSEA, per germline. CDR3 length equals 14 residues. The full variable domain, in which reference TRBV29-1 and TRBJ1-1 provide the parts outside the CDR3, is SAVISQKPSRDICQRGTSLTIQCQVDSQVTMMFWYRQQPGQSLTLIATANQGSEATYESGFVIDKFPISRPNLTFSTLTVSNMSPEDSSIYLCSVENLGAGTEAFFGQGTRLTVV.

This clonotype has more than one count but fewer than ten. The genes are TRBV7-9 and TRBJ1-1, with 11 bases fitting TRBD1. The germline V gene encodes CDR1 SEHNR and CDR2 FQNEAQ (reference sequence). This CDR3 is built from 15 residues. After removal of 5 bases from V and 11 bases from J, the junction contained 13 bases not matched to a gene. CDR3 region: CASSRQIGQGAFAFF. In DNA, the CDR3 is TGTGCCAGCAGCCGACAAATTGGACAGGGGGCTTTCGCTTTCTTT. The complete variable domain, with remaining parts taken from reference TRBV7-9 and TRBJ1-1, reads DTGVSQNPRHKITKRGQNVTFRCDPISEHNRLYWYRQTLGQGPEFLTYFQNEAQLEKSRLLSDRFSAERPKGSFSTLEIQRTEQGDSAMYLCASSRQIGQGAFAFFGQGTRLTVV.

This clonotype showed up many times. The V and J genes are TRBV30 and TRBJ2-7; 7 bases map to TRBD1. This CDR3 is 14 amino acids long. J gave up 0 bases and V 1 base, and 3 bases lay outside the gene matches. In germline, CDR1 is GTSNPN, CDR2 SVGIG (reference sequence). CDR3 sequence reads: CAWSETGDSYEQYF. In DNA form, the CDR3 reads TGTGCCTGGAGTGAAACAGGGGACTCCTACGAGCAGTACTTC.

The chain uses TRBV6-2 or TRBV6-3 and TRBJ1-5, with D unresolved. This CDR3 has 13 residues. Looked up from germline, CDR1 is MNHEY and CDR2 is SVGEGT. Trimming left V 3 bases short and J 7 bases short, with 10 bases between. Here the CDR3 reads CASSYFGGQPQHF. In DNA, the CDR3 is TGTGCCAGCAGTTATTTCGGAGGACAGCCCCAGCATTTT.

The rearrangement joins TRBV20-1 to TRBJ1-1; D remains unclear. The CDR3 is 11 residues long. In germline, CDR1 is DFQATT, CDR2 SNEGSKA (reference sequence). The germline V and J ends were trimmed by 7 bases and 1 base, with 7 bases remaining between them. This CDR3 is CSVKANTEAFF. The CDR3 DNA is TGCAGTGTTAAAGCGAACACTGAAGCTTTCTTT.